The 10 T cell receptor beta chains listed next were all sequenced from one sample in a study of monozygotic twins with inflammatory bowel disease (dated by TCRdb to about 2019). Preparation of the library involved 5' RACE. Sequencing relied on an Illumina HiSeq 2500. TCRdb reprocessed the public reads and reports one entry per CDR3 protein sequence, without DNA. Per the sample table, the count is around 210,000 distinct CDR3 sequences. The leading ten clones occupy around 7.6% of the sample. The source material was blood. These receptor sequences come from a human donor with ulcerative colitis or Crohn's disease, or a healthy co-twin of an affected twin (not recorded which).

The chain joins TRBV19 to TRBJ2-3; TCRdb returns TRBD2, unconfirmable since there is no DNA. This CDR3 contains 16 residues. Germline CDR1 is LNHDA and CDR2 is SQIVND (reference sequence). The CDR3 protein is CASSTRTSGSTDTQYF.

This chain connects TRBV20-1 to TRBJ2-1. The CDR3 extends over 16 amino acids. Germline assignment: CDR1 DFQATT and CDR2 SNEGSKA (reference sequence). The CDR3 here is CSARDTLAGTYNEQFF.

V usage is TRBV20-1 and J usage is TRBJ1-5; TCRdb selects TRBD1, and the lack of DNA leaves this call unchecked. The CDR3 runs to 14 residues. Per the germline V gene, CDR1 is DFQATT and CDR2 is SNEGSKA (reference sequence). CDR3 region: CSAPPGGGNQPQHF.

V and J are TRBV7-2 and TRBJ2-1; lacking DNA, the TRBD2 call made by TCRdb goes unchecked. Germline V CDR1 and CDR2: SGHTA, FQGNSA. The CDR3 runs 14 residues. CDR3 region: CASSLRRGTIEQFF.

The V gene is TRBV25-1, the J gene TRBJ2-5; TCRdb reports TRBD2, a call that lacks DNA to check it against. This CDR3 has 15 amino acids. The germline CDR1 and CDR2 sequences are MGHDK and SYGVNS. The CDR3 sequence: CASSDPSGGVETQYF.

The V and J genes are TRBV11-1 and TRBJ2-2; TCRdb reports TRBD2, a call that lacks DNA to check it against. Germline V CDR1 and CDR2: SGHAT, FQDESV (reference sequence). This CDR3 region has 18 residues. This chain's CDR3 is CASTVGGADHIYTGELFF.

This sequence joins TRBV7-9 and TRBJ1-1. CDR1 is SEHNR, CDR2 FQNEAQ, per germline (reference sequence). The CDR3 totals 12 residues. The CDR3 protein is CASSLMPGNAFF. Complete variable domain (other parts from reference TRBV7-9 and TRBJ1-1): DTGVSQNPRHKITKRGQNVTFRCDPISEHNRLYWYRQTLGQGPEFLTYFQNEAQLEKSRLLSDRFSAERPKGSFSTLEIQRTEQGDSAMYLCASSLMPGNAFFGQGTRLTVV.

The chain couples TRBV20-1 to TRBJ1-1. The CDR3 spans 13 residues. Germline V gives CDR1 DFQATT, CDR2 SNEGSKA (reference sequence). The CDR3 sequence: CSARDRRGPEAFF.

The chain carries TRBV3-1 and TRBJ2-5; TCRdb's D gene call, TRBD1, goes unchecked for lack of DNA. The CDR3 consists of 15 residues. Per germline, CDR1 LGHDT and CDR2 YNNKEL (reference sequence). Here the CDR3 reads CASSPRRDRQETQYF.

This sequence joins TRBV7-9 and TRBJ1-2; there is no DNA to check the TCRdb D call of TRBD1. Germline values: CDR1 SEHNR, CDR2 FQNEAQ (reference sequence). The CDR3 has 16 residues. CDR3 loop: CASSPQGTITNYGYTF.